This T cell receptor (beta chain) comes out of a study of blood T cells in healthy people across ages. Study-wide points: Any conclusive comparison of naive versus antigen-experienced cells was prevented by using unsorted PBMCs.

This clonotype has just a few counts. Its target is not known. Primers used in a second PCR of about 7 to 12 cycles were a sample-barcoded 5' primer and a J-beta primer mix. Each cDNA molecule carried a tag from a template-switch adaptor that contained 12 random nucleotides. TCRdb recomputed calls from the 5' RACE reads with MiXCR, one row per CDR3 protein. The repertoire has 980,000 or so distinct CDR3 sequences, about 44% of them found once; the top ten carry roughly 12%. What was sequenced was blood. The receptor was isolated from a man aged 30 to 45 in good health.

The CDR3 loop reads CSVESDDSVSYEQYF. The CDR3 nucleotides read TGCAGCGTTGAGTCGGATGACAGCGTATCCTACGAGCAGTACTTC. The chain employs TRBV29-1 and TRBJ2-7; D perhaps matches TRBD1 (5 bases). Germline CDR1 and CDR2: SQVTM and ANQGSEA. V was clipped by 3 bases and J by 1 base, with 16 bases between them. The CDR3 runs to 15 residues.